The 18 T cell receptor beta chains below come from one sample, sequenced in a study of T cell changes during pregnancy in multiple sclerosis. Data came from immunoSEQ multiplex PCR; TCRdb stores just in-frame clones and leaves some out. The table has tens of thousands of clones, roughly nine tenths seen once. Sequenced here: CD4+ T cells from peripheral blood mononuclear cells, sampled in the third trimester of pregnancy. The receptors were gathered from a female donor with multiple sclerosis, enrolled in a pregnancy study.

Details on this clone: Other DNA sequences within the sample encode an identical CDR3. This chain uses TRBV5-6 with TRBJ2-2, with 7 bases identical to TRBD1. This CDR3 spans 14 amino acids. Germline assignment: CDR1 SGHDT and CDR2 YYEEEE. The J segment lost 4 bases and the V segment lost 4 bases, leaving 4 bases of the junction unmatched. The CDR3 nucleotides read TGTGCCAGCAGCCCGACAGGGTTCACCGGGGAGCTGTTTTTT. Its protein product is CASSPTGFTGELFF.

This chain joins TRBV4-3 and TRBJ2-3; D is uncertain. V lost 4 bases, J lost 4 bases, and 6 bases lay in between. From germline, CDR1 is LGHNA and CDR2 YSLEER. This CDR3 region has 12 residues. Here the CDR3 reads CASSPDSDTQYF. As DNA, the CDR3 is TGCGCCAGCAGCCCCGACTCAGATACGCAGTATTTT.

This chain connects TRBV6-4 to TRBJ2-1; 11 bases agree with TRBD2. The CDR3 sequence is 16 residues long. The trim removed 4 bases at V and 0 bases at J, leaving 2 bases unmatched. The germline CDR1 and CDR2 sequences are MRHNA and SNTAGT. The DNA of the CDR3 is TGTGCCAGCAGTGCCCTAGCGGGGGGCTCCTACAATGAGCAGTTCTTC. Translating gives CASSALAGGSYNEQFF.

This chain links TRBV19 with TRBJ1-5, with TRBD1 matching 7 bases. Germline V gene lookup returns CDR1 LNHDA and CDR2 SQIVND (reference sequence). Unmatched junction bases numbered 15, after V lost 9 bases and J lost 4 bases. The CDR3 loop spans 16 amino acids. In DNA form, the CDR3 reads TGTGCCAGCGGGACCAATCGACAGGGCCGAAATCAGCCCCAGCATTTT. Protein product: CASGTNRQGRNQPQHF.

The genes are TRBV19 and TRBJ1-3, with 9 bases matching TRBD1. CDR3 length equals 16 residues. Germline values: CDR1 LNHDA, CDR2 SQIVND (reference sequence). Unmatched junction bases numbered 7, after V lost 4 bases and J lost 3 bases. The CDR3 sequence is CASSKAGTGIGNTIYF. In nucleotides, the CDR3 is TGTGCCAGTAGTAAAGCCGGGACAGGGATTGGAAACACCATATATTTT.

This clone showed up just once. Written as DNA, the CDR3 is TGCGCCAGCAGCTCTACCGGTAGCGGGAGGCCCTCAGGGCAGTTCTTC. Translating gives CASSSTGSGRPSGQFF. V gene TRBV5-1 combines with J gene TRBJ2-1; TRBD2 aligns across 10 bases. Germline CDR1 is SGHRS and CDR2 is YFSETQ. V dropped 3 bases and J dropped 12; count of bases not matched to a gene: 15. The CDR3 is made up of 16 amino acids.

The genes are TRBV20-1 and TRBJ2-2; D is unclear. The V end was cut by 4 bases, the J end by 2 bases, with 2 bases between. CDR3 length: 11 residues. CDR1 is DFQATT, CDR2 SNEGSKA, per germline (reference sequence). The CDR3 is CSATNTGELFF. For the CDR3, the DNA is TGCAGTGCTACTAACACCGGGGAGCTGTTTTTT.

V usage is TRBV18 and J usage is TRBJ1-1; a weak D match, TRBD1 (5 bases). V was cut by 3 bases and J by 0 bases, with 20 bases left in between. This CDR3 region has 18 residues. From germline, CDR1 is KGHSH and CDR2 LQKENI. The CDR3 sequence: CASSPPNRQSTMNTEAFF. CDR3 DNA sequence: TGTGCCAGCTCACCCCCAAATCGACAGAGCACGATGAACACTGAAGCTTTCTTT.

This rearrangement joins TRBV9 to TRBJ2-3; 11 positions agree with TRBD2. J gave up 3 bases and V 4 bases, and 7 bases lay outside the gene matches. This CDR3 contains 16 residues. Germline V gene lookup returns CDR1 SGDLS and CDR2 YYNGEE. The CDR3 DNA reads as TGTGCCAGCAGCCTAACGGGACTAGCGGAGACAGATACGCAGTATTTT. This translates into CASSLTGLAETDTQYF.

This chain joins TRBV7-6 and TRBJ2-5, with D maybe TRBD1 (7 bases). Germline V gene sequence: CDR1 SGHVS, CDR2 FNYEAQ. The CDR3 is made up of 13 amino acids. The V end was cut by 7 bases, the J end by 7 bases, with 16 bases between. The DNA of the CDR3 is TGTGCCAGCACCCCCGTGGAGGGGGCGACCCAGTACTTC. Amino acids: CASTPVEGATQYF. Full variable domain (remainder filled in from reference TRBV7-6 and TRBJ2-5): GAGVSQSPRYKVTKRGQDVALRCDPISGHVSLYWYRQALGQGPEFLTYFNYEAQQDKSGLPNDRFSAERPEGSISTLTIQRTEQRDSAMYRCASTPVEGATQYFGPGTRLLVL.

This chain links TRBV19 with TRBJ2-3; 8 bases are shared with TRBD1. J gave up 4 bases and V 9 bases, and 6 bases lay outside the gene matches. In germline, CDR1 is LNHDA, CDR2 SQIVND (reference sequence). The CDR3 is 13 amino acids. CDR3 nucleotides: TGTGCCAGCAGGGGGCCACCGGCAGATACGCAGTATTTT. Translation: CASRGPPADTQYF.

The CDR3 here is CASSIKKGSGTGELFF. CDR3 nucleotide sequence: TGTGCCAGTAGTATAAAGAAGGGCTCGGGGACCGGGGAGCTGTTTTTT. The gene calls are TRBV19 and TRBJ2-2; a possible D gene is TRBD2 (5 bases). This CDR3 comprises 16 residues. The germline CDR1 and CDR2 sequences are LNHDA and SQIVND (reference sequence). The germline V and J ends were trimmed by 2 bases and 5 bases, with 15 bases remaining between them. Combining the CDR3 with reference TRBV19 and TRBJ2-2 gives the whole variable domain DGGITQSPKYLFRKEGQNVTLSCEQNLNHDAMYWYRQDPGQGLRLIYYSQIVNDFQKGDIAEGYSVSREKKESFPLTVTSAQKNPTAFYLCASSIKKGSGTGELFFGEGSRLTVL.

The chain recombines TRBV19 with TRBJ1-2; the D gene is possibly TRBD1 (5 bases). CDR1 LNHDA and CDR2 SQIVND come from the germline V gene (reference sequence). Trimming stripped 3 bases from V and 2 bases from J, with 13 bases between. The CDR3 spans 15 residues. The CDR3 bases are TGTGCCAGTAGTATCCCCGGACAACCAAACTATGGCTACACCTTC. Its translation: CASSIPGQPNYGYTF.

The chain carries TRBV2 and TRBJ1-1; D might be TRBD1 (5 bases). CDR3 length: 15 amino acids. The germline V gene encodes CDR1 SNHLY and CDR2 FYNNEI. V was shortened by 5 bases and J by 0 bases, with 13 bases between the two germline ends. The CDR3 DNA reads TGTGCCAGCAGTACTAGGGGACTCATGAACACTGAAGCTTTCTTT. Amino acids: CASSTRGLMNTEAFF.

V gene TRBV29-1 combines with J gene TRBJ1-1, with a tentative D call TRBD1 (5 bases). The V and J ends lost 6 bases and 13 bases respectively, with 15 bases between them. The CDR3 is made up of 10 amino acids. Germline V gives CDR1 SQVTM, CDR2 ANQGSEA. CDR3 DNA sequence: TGCAGCGTCCCCGACAGTGGCGTTTTCTTT. This codes for CSVPDSGVFF.

The rearrangement joins TRBV5-4 to TRBJ2-5, with 9 bases matching TRBD2. With V trimmed by 4 bases and J by 4 bases, 8 bases remained unmatched. The CDR3 is 15 amino acids. The germline CDR1 and CDR2 sequences are SGHNT and YYREEE (reference sequence). The CDR3 protein is CASSHSGGSGETQYF. Here the CDR3 DNA reads TGTGCCAGCAGCCATAGCGGGGGTAGTGGAGAGACCCAGTACTTC.

The rearrangement links TRBV7-3 to TRBJ2-5; perhaps TRBD1 as D (6 bases). Trimming pared 5 bases from V and 2 bases from J, leaving 9 bases between. Germline-derived CDR1 and CDR2 are SGHTA and FQGTGA. This CDR3 has 13 residues. The CDR3 DNA sequence: TGTGCCAGCAGCCCCGGGACACAAGAGACCCAGTACTTC. It specifies CASSPGTQETQYF.

CDR3 amino acids: CASGGTSGRKGELFF. The DNA for the CDR3 is TGTGCCAGCGGGGGGACTAGCGGGAGGAAGGGGGAGCTGTTTTTT. This chain links TRBV6-5 with TRBJ2-2, with 15 bases aligning to TRBD2. In germline, CDR1 is MNHEY, CDR2 SVGAGI. Trimming removed 8 bases from V and 8 bases from J; junction bases left unmatched: 6. The CDR3 has 15 residues.